This T cell receptor (beta chain) was identified in a study of blood T cell repertoires in COVID-19. Study background: Whether acute or convalescent, the COVID-19 samples came from the United States, Italy and Spain.

TCRdb's copy holds only in-frame clones and misses some; the assay was immunoSEQ multiplex PCR. The sample consists of 200,000 to 300,000 clones, under 90% of them appearing once. This receptor was identified in a man in his sixties with acute or convalescent COVID-19. Sequencing was performed on peripheral blood.

Here the CDR3 DNA reads TGCGCCAGCAGCTTGGGCCACAGGAGGGGAACCTCCTACGAGCAGTACTTC. Amino acids: CASSLGHRRGTSYEQYF. This chain joins TRBV5-1 and TRBJ2-7; a weak D match, TRBD2 (6 bases). The CDR3 contains 17 residues. V was clipped by 0 bases and J by 0 bases, with 16 bases between them. Germline V gene sequence: CDR1 SGHRS, CDR2 YFSETQ.